The 6 T cell receptor beta chains presented below share a single source sample, sequenced in a study of OX40 agonist ivuxolimab in advanced cancers. The data were produced by immunoSEQ multiplex PCR, yet TCRdb's version contains in-frame clones alone and is incomplete. Of around 38,000 clones listed, 82% are singletons. The sequences come from CD4+ or CD8+ T cells sorted from blood, collected in a trial of the OX40 agonist ivuxolimab. Receptors were obtained from an adult with an advanced solid tumor such as melanoma, head and neck, liver or kidney cancer.

This clone was counted a few times. This chain uses TRBV29-1 with TRBJ1-3; 7 bases agree with TRBD1. The V gene's germline CDR1 is SQVTM and CDR2 ANQGSEA. J gave up 5 bases and V 7 bases, and 5 bases lay outside the gene matches. The CDR3 totals 12 residues. The CDR3 sequence is CSARDSRNTIYF. The CDR3 DNA reads as TGCAGCGCCCGGGACAGCCGAAACACCATATATTTT.

The chain combines TRBV6-6 with TRBJ1-1; maybe TRBD1 (6 bases). Trimming took off 0 bases at V and 5 bases at J, with 13 bases between the two ends. The CDR3 sequence is 15 residues long. The V gene's germline CDR1 is MNHNY and CDR2 SVGAGI (reference sequence). CDR3: CASSYSAGERTEAFF. CDR3 nucleotide sequence: TGTGCCAGCAGTTACTCGGCAGGGGAGAGGACTGAAGCTTTCTTT.

The rearrangement links TRBV11-2 to TRBJ2-7, with a possible D match to TRBD2 (6 bases). Germline assignment: CDR1 SGHAT and CDR2 FQNNGV. This CDR3 has 12 residues. The V end was cut by 4 bases, the J end by 7 bases, with 11 bases between. CDR3 loop: CASSWDLGEQYF. For the CDR3, the DNA is TGTGCCAGCAGCTGGGACTTAGGTGAGCAGTACTTC.

A few counts support this clone. The chain couples TRBV7-2 to TRBJ1-5, with D possibly TRBD1 on 5 matching bases. Trimming took off 4 bases at V and 7 bases at J, with 17 bases between the two ends. Germline CDR1 is SGHTA and CDR2 is FQGNSA. There are 15 residues in the CDR3. CDR3 nucleotides: TGTGCCAGCAGCTCTCAGGGAGTGGTAGCCCAGCCCCAGCATTTT. This codes for CASSSQGVVAQPQHF.

The rearrangement uses TRBV5-4 and TRBJ2-7, with D maybe TRBD2 (6 bases). V lost 1 base to trimming and J lost 1 base, with 12 bases between them. This CDR3 comprises 15 residues. CDR1 SGHNT and CDR2 YYREEE come from the germline V gene (reference sequence). The CDR3 here is CASSLFLAHSYEQYF. The CDR3 coding sequence is TGTGCCAGCAGCTTGTTTCTAGCGCATTCCTACGAGCAGTACTTC.

The J gene is TRBJ2-1, the V gene TRBV7-9, with 9 nucleotides matching TRBD2. Germline loops: CDR1 SEHNR, CDR2 FQNEAQ (reference sequence). CDR3 length: 16 residues. V shed 1 base, J shed 5 bases, and the junction held 6 bases outside the gene matches. CDR3 coding DNA: TGTGCCAGCAGCTTAGATCGATTAGCGGGAGACAATGAGCAGTTCTTC. This codes for CASSLDRLAGDNEQFF.